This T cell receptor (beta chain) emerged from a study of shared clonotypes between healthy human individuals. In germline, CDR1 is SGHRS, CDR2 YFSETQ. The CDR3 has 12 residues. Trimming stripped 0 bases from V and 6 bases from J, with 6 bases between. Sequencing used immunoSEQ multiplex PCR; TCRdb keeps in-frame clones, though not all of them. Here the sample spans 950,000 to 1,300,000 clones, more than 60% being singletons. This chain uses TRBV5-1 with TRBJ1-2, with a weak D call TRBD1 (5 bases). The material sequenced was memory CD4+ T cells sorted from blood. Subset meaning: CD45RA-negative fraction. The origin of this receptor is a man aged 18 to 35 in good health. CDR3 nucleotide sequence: TGCGCCAGCAGCTTGGACAGGCATGGCTACACCTTC. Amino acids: CASSLDRHGYTF.